This is a list of T cell receptor beta chains from one sample in a study of T cell responses to AZD1222 COVID-19 vaccine. The method was immunoSEQ multiplex PCR; TCRdb's version includes in-frame clones alone and lacks a portion of them. The sample has roughly 80,000 clones, roughly 80% seen once. The sample was peripheral blood, taken on day 0 of AZD1222 vaccination. The receptor source for this set is an adult in good health. Each CDR3 is given with its conserved first and last residue. The order of the fields is V gene, clone size, J gene, CDR3 protein. Clone size, where shown, is once, few, many, or a class for clones that have expanded.

V: TRBV19
size: -
J: TRBJ2-1
CDR3: CASSRPGRTLDEQFF

V: TRBV7-3
size: -
J: TRBJ1-5
CDR3: CASSLTWNQPQHF

V: TRBV7-2
size: -
J: TRBJ2-7
CDR3: CASSLRGGNEQYF

V: TRBV5-1
size: -
J: TRBJ2-5
CDR3: CASSLGGGSETQYF

V: TRBV6-5
size: -
J: TRBJ2-5
CDR3: CASSYSWGARETQYF

V: TRBV6-1
size: -
J: TRBJ2-3
CDR3: CASSEGQGPDTQYF

V: TRBV6-5
size: -
J: TRBJ1-4
CDR3: CASSSSDRVVQKLFF

V: TRBV10-3
size: few
J: TRBJ2-4
CDR3: CAISDPYGPKNIQYF

V: TRBV18
size: -
J: TRBJ1-1
CDR3: CASSPPGSSAQVTEAFF

V: TRBV4-3
size: -
J: TRBJ1-6
CDR3: CASSQETDGGSPLHF

V: TRBV20-1
size: -
J: TRBJ2-7
CDR3: CSASPPGQEYEQYF

V: TRBV10-2
size: -
J: TRBJ1-4
CDR3: CASGTWKDNEKLFF

V: TRBV6-2/TRBV6-3
size: -
J: TRBJ2-3
CDR3: CASSYGSSTDTQYF

V: TRBV3-1/TRBV3-2
size: -
J: TRBJ2-7
CDR3: CASSQGLGSYEQYF

V: TRBV12-3/TRBV12-4
size: -
J: TRBJ1-2
CDR3: CASSPPSNYGYTF

V: TRBV19
size: -
J: TRBJ1-2
CDR3: CASSIDPNRRWDYGYTF

V: TRBV18
size: -
J: TRBJ1-1
CDR3: CASSNQIGDIAEAFF

V: TRBV10-3
size: -
J: TRBJ1-2
CDR3: CAISDPTVGGGYTF

V: TRBV6-5
size: -
J: TRBJ1-1
CDR3: CASNKDRSLNTEAFF

V: TRBV14
size: -
J: TRBJ2-7
CDR3: CASSQFQDRGSYEQYF

V: TRBV19
size: -
J: TRBJ1-1
CDR3: CASSIPGVTPGNTEAFF

V: TRBV5-1
size: -
J: TRBJ1-3
CDR3: CASSPSPRAGNTIYF

V: TRBV18
size: -
J: TRBJ2-5
CDR3: CASSRAPQETQYF

V: TRBV9
size: -
J: TRBJ1-4
CDR3: CASSVEGEKLFF

V: TRBV10-2
size: -
J: TRBJ1-5
CDR3: CASRRSKDRGPDQPQHF